This T cell receptor beta chain is drawn from a study of cytomegalovirus exposure and HLA in healthy donors. The study, taken as a whole, reports: The later analysis indicated that the majority of CMV-associated TCR beta chains appeared HLA-restricted. Associated with HLA alleles at 0.05 false discovery rate in a later analysis were 16,951 TCR beta sequences. The study found most TCR sequences rare, yet found some public TCRs in many donors.

The PCR made use of 60 Vbeta and 13 Jbeta primers. Profiling relied on immunoSEQ multiplex PCR, and the TCRdb table lists in-frame clones only, not all of them. The sample consists of some 130,000 clones, approximately 86% of them appearing once. Per germline, CDR1 MNHNS and CDR2 SASEGT. The CDR3 has 14 amino acids. The V gene lost 1 base and the J gene lost 5 bases, with 12 bases spanning the gap. At the time of sampling, donors were nominally healthy, though unrecorded immune exposures were likely. This clone was observed a handful of times. Its antigen is as yet unknown. Sequencing used PBMCs. The chain is built from TRBV6-1 and TRBJ2-7; D is possibly TRBD2 (5 bases). The TCR was taken from a boy under 18 in good health and CMV-seronegative. CDR3 loop: CASSEVGVRDEQYF. The CDR3 region has the DNA TGTGCCAGCAGTGAAGTCGGGGTGCGGGACGAGCAGTACTTC.